These 9 T cell receptor beta chains originate from one sample sequenced in a study of control samples from healthy donors and cancer patients. Here immunoSEQ multiplex PCR was the method, and the copy in TCRdb shows in-frame clones only, minus some. The sample has about 140,000 clones, approximately 94% seen once. The sample taken for sequencing was blood. These receptors originate from a man aged 35 to 55 in good health.

With respect to this clone: This same CDR3 is encoded by further DNA sequences in the sample. V gene TRBV5-1 combines with J gene TRBJ2-7, with D uncertain. The CDR3 contains 12 residues. The germline V and J ends were trimmed by 2 bases and 2 bases, with 5 bases remaining between them. Germline loops: CDR1 SGHRS, CDR2 YFSETQ. The CDR3, as DNA: TGCGCCAGCAGCTTAGATACCTACGAGCAGTACTTC. The encoded protein is CASSLDTYEQYF. Complete variable domain (other parts from reference TRBV5-1 and TRBJ2-7): KAGVTQTPRYLIKTRGQQVTLSCSPISGHRSVSWYQQTPGQGLQFLFEYFSETQRNKGNFPGRFSGRQFSNSRSEMNVSTLELGDSALYLCASSLDTYEQYFGPGTRLTVT.

This clone was observed a single time. This chain connects TRBV10-1 to TRBJ2-3; possibly TRBD2 for D (5 bases). Trimming left V 0 bases short and J 2 bases short, with 6 bases between. CDR1 WNHNN and CDR2 SYGVQD come from the germline V gene (reference sequence). CDR3 length: 14 residues. The CDR3 sequence is CASSESADTDTQYF. CDR3 in DNA: TGCGCCAGCAGTGAGTCAGCGGACACAGATACGCAGTATTTT.

In nucleotides, the CDR3 is TGCGCCAGCAGCCGGGTCCTCGGAGATAACGAAAAACTGTTTTTT. Its translation is CASSRVLGDNEKLFF. The V gene is TRBV5-1, the J gene TRBJ1-4; D is uncertain. The ends were cut back, 4 bases at V and 8 bases at J, with 18 bases in the middle. Germline V gene lookup returns CDR1 SGHRS and CDR2 YFSETQ. CDR3 length: 15 amino acids. The full variable domain, completed using reference TRBV5-1 and TRBJ1-4, is KAGVTQTPRYLIKTRGQQVTLSCSPISGHRSVSWYQQTPGQGLQFLFEYFSETQRNKGNFPGRFSGRQFSNSRSEMNVSTLELGDSALYLCASSRVLGDNEKLFFGSGTQLSVL.

In regard to this clone: Other DNA sequences in the same sample also yield this CDR3. This chain uses TRBV2 with TRBJ1-4, with D unclear. CDR3 length: 11 residues. CDR1 is SNHLY and CDR2 is FYNNEI in the germline V gene. Trimming cost V 2 bases and J 8 bases, with 3 bases left between them. CDR3 DNA sequence: TGTGCCAGCAGTGAACGCGAAAAACTGTTTTTT. Its translation is CASSEREKLFF. The full variable domain, its missing parts supplied by reference TRBV2 and TRBJ1-4, is EPEVTQTPSHQVTQMGQEVILRCVPISNHLYFYWYRQILGQKVEFLVSFYNNEISEKSEIFDDQFSVERPDGSNFTLKIRSTKLEDSAMYFCASSEREKLFFGSGTQLSVL.

The chain has TRBV3-1 (or the pseudogene TRBV3-2) and TRBJ1-5; D gene ambiguous. The V end lost 1 base, the J end lost 5 bases, and 9 bases lay between the germline ends. CDR1 is LGHDT, CDR2 YNNKEL, per germline (reference sequence). The CDR3 loop spans 14 amino acids. The CDR3 reads CASSQGGLYQPQHF. The DNA of the CDR3 is TGTGCCAGCAGCCAAGGTGGACTCTATCAGCCCCAGCATTTT.

This rearrangement joins TRBV12-3 or TRBV12-4 to TRBJ2-7, with TRBD1 identical over 11 bases. V trimming: 9 bases; J trimming: 3 bases; junction bases outside the gene matches: 4. This CDR3 contains 13 residues. CDR3 loop: CASSGTGGYEQYF. The CDR3 bases are TGTGCCAGTTCGGGGACAGGGGGCTACGAGCAGTACTTC.

V is TRBV2 and J is TRBJ2-5; no clear D gene. CDR1 SNHLY and CDR2 FYNNEI come from the germline V gene. Trimming removed 0 bases from V and 0 bases from J, with 14 bases in between. The CDR3 consists of 17 residues. The CDR3 protein is CASSEAVWAEDQETQYF. The CDR3 DNA is TGTGCCAGCAGTGAAGCGGTTTGGGCTGAGGACCAAGAGACCCAGTACTTC.

The genes are TRBV10-1 and TRBJ2-5; 11 positions match TRBD2. Losses at the gene ends were 0 bases for V and 4 bases for J; bases not matched to a gene: 4. Germline V lookup: CDR1 WNHNN, CDR2 SYGVQD (reference sequence). This CDR3 contains 16 residues. This chain's CDR3 is CASSESSSGGTETQYF. In DNA, the CDR3 is TGCGCCAGCAGTGAGTCGTCTAGCGGGGGGACAGAGACCCAGTACTTC.

The chain uses TRBV5-1 and TRBJ1-2; D might be TRBD1 (6 bases). Germline V gene sequence: CDR1 SGHRS, CDR2 YFSETQ. CDR3 size: 14 residues. V gave up 0 bases and J gave up 2 bases, with 8 bases separating them. CDR3: CASSLGQGNYGYTF. The CDR3 bases are TGCGCCAGCAGCTTGGGGCAGGGGAACTATGGCTACACCTTC. Filled out from reference TRBV5-1 and TRBJ1-2, the complete variable domain reads KAGVTQTPRYLIKTRGQQVTLSCSPISGHRSVSWYQQTPGQGLQFLFEYFSETQRNKGNFPGRFSGRQFSNSRSEMNVSTLELGDSALYLCASSLGQGNYGYTFGSGTRLTVV.